A selection of T cell receptor beta chains follows, all from one sample in a study of Ad26.COV2.S vaccination and SARS-CoV-2 variants. Generated by immunoSEQ multiplex PCR, the TCRdb table keeps only in-frame clones and is missing some. The data show some 330,000 clones, 85% to 90% seen once. The source was peripheral blood, collected in a trial of Ad26.COV2.S vaccine versus placebo. These receptors all come from a person aged 18-60 years who received the Ad26.COV2.S COVID-19 vaccine or a placebo. Both conserved end residues are part of each CDR3. Fields, in order: J gene, V gene, CDR3 protein.

J: TRBJ2-3
V: TRBV12-3/TRBV12-4
CDR3: CASKAVPDTQYF

J: TRBJ1-2
V: TRBV6-5
CDR3: CASSSRANYGYTF

J: TRBJ2-1
V: TRBV7-8
CDR3: CASSFWTSVSYNEQFF

J: TRBJ2-4
V: TRBV28
CDR3: CASSSLGTAKNIQYF

J: TRBJ1-1
V: TRBV5-1
CDR3: CASSLGLWGTEAFF

J: TRBJ1-2
V: TRBV6-6
CDR3: CASSYSRQGGGYTF

J: TRBJ2-1
V: TRBV7-6
CDR3: CASSLSGRAYNEQFF

J: TRBJ1-2
V: TRBV7-9
CDR3: CASSLNTAQDGYTF

J: TRBJ2-3
V: TRBV6-6
CDR3: CASISTDTQYF

J: TRBJ1-2
V: TRBV27
CDR3: CASTPSAGRIYGYTF

J: TRBJ1-1
V: TRBV27
CDR3: CASSQIGRGKEDTEAFF

J: TRBJ1-2
V: TRBV19
CDR3: CASSIGARGAFSLYGYTF

J: TRBJ1-2
V: TRBV5-1
CDR3: CASSDGQASGYTF

J: TRBJ1-2
V: TRBV19
CDR3: CASSDPPGRDYTF

J: TRBJ1-2
V: TRBV11-2
CDR3: CASSLGGGGFNYGYTF

J: TRBJ1-2
V: TRBV19
CDR3: CASSKSGTGPYGYTF

J: TRBJ2-5
V: TRBV5-1
CDR3: CASSRDRVQTETQYF

J: TRBJ2-1
V: TRBV2
CDR3: CASSENPYNEQFF

J: TRBJ2-7
V: TRBV2
CDR3: CASRATGSRYEQYF

J: TRBJ2-1
V: TRBV3-1/TRBV3-2
CDR3: CASSRTPPPYNEQFF

J: TRBJ2-7
V: TRBV2
CDR3: CASDRDTDYEQYF

J: TRBJ2-2
V: TRBV25-1
CDR3: CASSESTVNTGELFF

J: TRBJ2-1
V: TRBV11-3
CDR3: CASSFRLAGDNEQFF